The text below deals with one T cell receptor beta chain. Antigen: not known. 60 Vbeta and 13 Jbeta primers were used in PCR. As handled by the study authors: Tens of millions of unique TCR beta chains, some 10 million of them shared, were counted by a later analysis. Using immunoSEQ multiplex PCR, the repertoire was profiled, and TCRdb retains in-frame clones only, with some absent. V and J calls and clone size are as listed in that table; D and trimming were resolved from the DNA. The repertoire holds about 52,000 clones, with roughly 60% as singletons. This specimen belongs to a study of cytomegalovirus exposure and HLA in healthy donors. The study, taken as a whole, reports: Sequencing artifact likely explains a cluster of highly shared sequence variants. An ancestry cluster, one associated with Asian ancestry, reportedly showed fewer N-insertions than the roughly 700-donor mean in a later analysis.

This CDR3 has 15 amino acids. V shed 0 bases and J shed 2 bases, with 10 bases lying between them. In germline, CDR1 is SGHRS, CDR2 YFSETQ. The V gene is TRBV5-1, the J gene TRBJ2-3; TRBD1 is a possible D gene (5 bases). The specimen sequenced was PBMCs. The clonotype comes from a human donor in good health. DNA for the CDR3: TGCGCCAGCAGCTTGGCTGGACAATACACAGATACGCAGTATTTT. Amino acid sequence: CASSLAGQYTDTQYF.